The 29 T cell receptor beta chains in this list originate from one sample, sequenced in a study of graft-versus-host responses after intestinal transplantation. TCRdb's copy holds only in-frame clones and misses some; the assay was immunoSEQ multiplex PCR. This sample has about 89,000 clones, with around 90% found just once. The antigens of these receptors remain unknown. The sample in question was unstimulated CD4+ T cells sorted from spleen or lymph node cells, obtained before intestinal transplant. Source of these receptors: a human donor who received an intestinal transplant.

This clone has a handful of counts. This sequence joins TRBV18 and TRBJ2-1, with D perhaps matching TRBD1 (5 bases). Trimming removed 6 bases at V and 8 bases at J, with 8 bases between. The CDR3 contains 11 residues. Germline values: CDR1 KGHSH, CDR2 LQKENI. In DNA form, the CDR3 reads TGTGCCAGCTCCGTAGGGGATGAGCAGTTCTTC. It encodes CASSVGDEQFF.

The genes are TRBV2 and TRBJ2-3, with 7 positions matching TRBD1. Germline V gives CDR1 SNHLY, CDR2 FYNNEI. The V gene end was trimmed by 5 bases and the J gene end by 0 bases; junction bases not matched to a gene: 2. There are 14 residues in the CDR3. The CDR3, as DNA: TGTGCCAGCAGTTACAGGGGAAGCACAGATACGCAGTATTTT. It translates to CASSYRGSTDTQYF.

The chain is built from TRBV27 and TRBJ2-2; TRBD1 is a possible D gene (6 bases). The germline CDR1 and CDR2 sequences are MNHEY and SMNVEV (reference sequence). V was pared by 6 bases and J by 0 bases, with 11 bases between. The CDR3 consists of 15 residues. CDR3 sequence: CASRSGTSNTGELFF. In nucleotides, the CDR3 is TGTGCCAGCAGATCCGGGACATCGAACACCGGGGAGCTGTTTTTT.

The gene calls are TRBV30 and TRBJ1-2, with D possibly being TRBD1 (6 bases). The V and J ends lost 5 bases and 5 bases respectively, with 18 bases between them. The CDR3 consists of 14 residues. Germline V gene sequence: CDR1 GTSNPN, CDR2 SVGIG (reference sequence). CDR3 in DNA: TGTGCCTGGGGGCCTGCACAGGGTCGGTATGGCTACACCTTC. It yields the protein CAWGPAQGRYGYTF.

The chain is built from TRBV27 and TRBJ2-1; the D gene could be TRBD1 or TRBD2 (6 bases each). The CDR3 is 19 amino acids. V lost 6 bases and J lost 5, with 29 bases in between. The germline gives CDR1 MNHEY, CDR2 SMNVEV (reference sequence). In DNA, the CDR3 is TGTGCCAGCAGGCTAAGAACAGGGAGGACTCCCAATGCCAACAATGAGCAGTTCTTC. Protein product: CASRLRTGRTPNANNEQFF.

The count of this clone is one. The V gene is TRBV7-2, the J gene TRBJ2-7; weak D call: TRBD1 (6 bases). In germline, CDR1 is SGHTA, CDR2 FQGNSA. V was pared by 1 base and J by 3 bases, with 13 bases between. This CDR3 region has 15 residues. The CDR3 region is CASSLVRTADYEQYF. CDR3 nucleotide sequence: TGTGCCAGCAGCTTAGTTAGGACAGCTGACTACGAGCAGTACTTC.

The chain employs TRBV6-6 and TRBJ2-1, with a weak D call TRBD2 (6 bases). The V end lost 6 bases, the J end lost 15 bases, and 24 bases lay between the germline ends. Germline V gene sequence: CDR1 MNHNY, CDR2 SVGAGI (reference sequence). This CDR3 is 14 amino acids long. CDR3 nucleotide sequence: TGTGCCAGCAGCGTAAAGCTAGCGTTATATCTCCCGTTCTTC. It is translated as CASSVKLALYLPFF.

J is TRBJ2-7 and V is TRBV5-1; 7 bases are a match to TRBD1. The CDR3 contains 17 residues. V lost 4 bases to trimming and J lost 3 bases; unmatched junction nucleotides: 16. Looked up from germline, CDR1 is SGHRS and CDR2 is YFSETQ. The CDR3 loop is CASSAVQTGTLNYEQYF. CDR3 sequence (DNA): TGCGCCAGCAGCGCGGTTCAGACAGGGACGCTGAACTACGAGCAGTACTTC.

The chain couples TRBV5-1 to TRBJ1-1, with a weak D call TRBD1 (5 bases). CDR1 SGHRS and CDR2 YFSETQ come from the germline V gene. The CDR3 totals 14 residues. V dropped 0 bases and J dropped 7 bases, with 13 bases sitting between them. CDR3 residues: CASSLVGRASEAFF. CDR3 DNA sequence: TGCGCCAGCAGCTTGGTTGGCAGGGCGAGTGAAGCTTTCTTT.

The chain carries TRBV5-1 and TRBJ2-7; perhaps TRBD2 as D (6 bases). V lost 1 base, J lost 6 bases, and 14 bases lay in between. The CDR3 has 14 residues. Germline loops: CDR1 SGHRS, CDR2 YFSETQ. CDR3 in DNA: TGCGCCAGCAGCTTGAGACGGGAGCCCCTCGAGCAGTACTTC. Translating gives CASSLRREPLEQYF.

V is TRBV30 and J is TRBJ1-5, with D possibly being TRBD1 (5 bases). The CDR3 spans 13 residues. Trimming cost V 2 bases and J 9 bases, with 14 bases left between them. Per germline, CDR1 GTSNPN and CDR2 SVGIG (reference sequence). CDR3 in DNA: TGTGCCTGGAGTCTCAGGGTGATCTCGCCCCAGCATTTT. The encoded protein is CAWSLRVISPQHF.

The genes are TRBV5-4 and TRBJ1-5, with 8 bases lining up with TRBD1. The junction had 15 bases not matched to a gene; V was cut back by 7 bases and J by 0 bases. The CDR3 is 18 residues long. Germline CDR1 and CDR2: SGHNT and YYREEE (reference sequence). DNA for the CDR3: TGTGCCAGCGCTGCGGACAGGGTTGTTCGATATAGCAATCAGCCCCAGCATTTT. It specifies CASAADRVVRYSNQPQHF. Looking up the rest from reference TRBV5-4 and TRBJ1-5 gives the full variable domain: ETGVTQSPTHLIKTRGQQVTLRCSSQSGHNTVSWYQQALGQGPQFIFQYYREEENGRGNFPPRFSGLQFPNYSSELNVNALELDDSALYLCASAADRVVRYSNQPQHFGDGTRLSIL.

V usage is TRBV19 and J usage is TRBJ2-2, with unresolved D. Germline lookup yields CDR1 LNHDA and CDR2 SQIVND (reference sequence). Trimming removed 6 bases from V and 2 bases from J, with 16 bases in between. CDR3 length: 16 residues. The CDR3 is CASRPISLRNTGELFF. The CDR3 DNA reads TGTGCCAGTAGACCGATTTCACTTCGAAACACCGGGGAGCTGTTTTTT.

The V call is TRBV7-2, the J call TRBJ2-3; unclear D gene. The germline gives CDR1 SGHTA, CDR2 FQGNSA. Trimming took off 7 bases at V and 3 bases at J, with 14 bases between the two ends. The CDR3 loop spans 14 amino acids. CDR3 region: CASNFFYSTDTQYF. CDR3 bases: TGTGCCAGCAACTTCTTCTATAGTACAGATACGCAGTATTTT.

The genes are TRBV4-1 and TRBJ2-3; 13 bases fit TRBD2. The CDR3 consists of 17 residues. Germline V gene lookup returns CDR1 MGHRA and CDR2 YSYEKL. The V and J ends lost 4 bases and 4 bases, in that order; junction bases with no gene match: 8. CDR3: CASSPPRTSGRPDTQYF. The CDR3 DNA reads as TGCGCCAGCAGCCCCCCGCGGACTAGCGGGAGACCAGATACGCAGTATTTT.

This sequence joins TRBV5-1 and TRBJ1-1; D remains ambiguous. The germline CDR1 and CDR2 sequences are SGHRS and YFSETQ. The ends were cut back, 0 bases at V and 1 base at J, with 13 bases in the middle. The CDR3 sequence is 16 residues long. CDR3 DNA sequence: TGCGCCAGCAGCTTGGGGGTAAGGGCCCCGAACACTGAAGCTTTCTTT. It codes for CASSLGVRAPNTEAFF.

The chain employs TRBV19 and TRBJ1-3, with 7 bases fitting TRBD1. Germline CDR1 reads LNHDA; CDR2 reads SQIVND (reference sequence). V lost 5 bases and J lost 3; bases outside the gene matches: 13. The CDR3 extends over 17 amino acids. CDR3 sequence (DNA): TGTGCCAGTAGTCCGAAACCCACAGGGGCAGGTGGAAACACCATATATTTT. This translates into CASSPKPTGAGGNTIYF.

The chain is built from TRBV27 and TRBJ2-2, with 7 bases fitting TRBD2. This CDR3 is 14 amino acids long. The J segment lost 4 bases and the V segment lost 6 bases, leaving 5 bases of the junction unmatched. Per germline, CDR1 MNHEY and CDR2 SMNVEV (reference sequence). CDR3 DNA sequence: TGTGCCAGCAGGGGCGGGAGATTCACCGGGGAGCTGTTTTTT. It yields the protein CASRGGRFTGELFF.

V and J are TRBV30 and TRBJ2-7; D is ambiguous. The CDR3 is 13 amino acids. The germline V gene has CDR1 GTSNPN and CDR2 SVGIG (reference sequence). V was trimmed by 2 bases and J by 2 bases, leaving 10 bases between them. This chain's CDR3 is CAWSWAEAYEQYF. CDR3 DNA sequence: TGTGCCTGGAGTTGGGCGGAAGCCTACGAGCAGTACTTC. The full variable domain, its missing parts supplied by reference TRBV30 and TRBJ2-7, is SQTIHQWPATLVQPVGSPLSLECTVEGTSNPNLYWYRQAAGRGLQLLFYSVGIGQISSEVPQNLSASRPQDRQFILSSKKLLLSDSGFYLCAWSWAEAYEQYFGPGTRLTVT.

The genes are TRBV10-3 and TRBJ2-7; 10 bases align to TRBD2. Germline V gene sequence: CDR1 ENHRY, CDR2 SYGVKD. The CDR3 contains 17 residues. The ends lost 4 bases at V and 2 bases at J; junction bases unmatched: 11. The CDR3 spells CAISGLAGGPPPYEQYF. In DNA, the CDR3 is TGTGCCATCAGTGGCTTAGCGGGAGGCCCTCCCCCCTACGAGCAGTACTTC.

The chain employs TRBV7-6 and TRBJ2-5; 11 bases are shared with TRBD1. TRBJ2-7 matches the DNA end more closely, so the J call is doubtful. The CDR3 is 21 amino acids. In germline, CDR1 is SGHVS, CDR2 FNYEAQ. The CDR3 spells CASSLKGQGDRGASGSYEQYF. The DNA of the CDR3 is TGTGCCAGCAGCTTAAAGGGACAGGGGGACCGAGGGGCTAGCGGCTCCTACGAGCAGTACTTC.

The rearrangement joins TRBV9 to TRBJ2-2; D may be TRBD1 (5 bases). V lost 0 bases to trimming and J lost 4 bases, with 10 bases between them. This CDR3 is built from 15 residues. The germline gives CDR1 SGDLS, CDR2 YYNGEE. The chain's CDR3 is CASSVGQGTTGELFF. Written as DNA, the CDR3 is TGTGCCAGCAGCGTAGGGCAGGGAACCACCGGGGAGCTGTTTTTT.

V is TRBV4-1 and J is TRBJ2-5; D call uncertain. The V end lost 0 bases, the J end lost 5 bases, and 13 bases lay between the germline ends. This CDR3 is 15 amino acids long. The germline V gene encodes CDR1 MGHRA and CDR2 YSYEKL. The CDR3 region has the DNA TGCGCCAGCAGCCAAGATTACCTGATCCGGGAGACCCAGTACTTC. It encodes CASSQDYLIRETQYF.

The CDR3 loop is CASSSPYADRGNIQYF. The CDR3 DNA follows: TGTGCCAGCAGTTCCCCCTATGCGGACAGGGGAAACATTCAGTACTTC. V usage is TRBV28 and J usage is TRBJ2-4; 9 bases agree with TRBD1. Trimming at V came to 4 bases and at J to 6 bases, leaving 10 bases not matched to a gene. Germline loops: CDR1 MDHEN, CDR2 SYDVKM. CDR3 length equals 16 residues.

In DNA, the CDR3 is TGTGCCAGCATGAGGACAGGGTGGGGACCTTATGGCTACACCTTC. Translation gives CASMRTGWGPYGYTF. The chain couples TRBV28 to TRBJ1-2, with TRBD1 matching over 8 bases. The CDR3 loop spans 15 amino acids. V lost 7 bases and J lost 5; bases outside the gene matches: 12. Germline V gives CDR1 MDHEN, CDR2 SYDVKM.

The CDR3 loop is CASSLGTTYEQYF. The CDR3 DNA reads TGTGCCAGCAGCCTCGGGACTACCTACGAGCAGTACTTC. This chain uses TRBV11-2 with TRBJ2-7, with 7 positions matching TRBD2. The ends lost 5 bases at V and 2 bases at J; junction bases unmatched: 3. The CDR3 spans 13 residues. Germline CDR1 and CDR2: SGHAT and FQNNGV.

The chain employs TRBV19 and TRBJ2-7; TRBD1 matches 8 bases. The CDR3 covers 15 residues. The J segment lost 4 bases and the V segment lost 5 bases, leaving 10 bases of the junction unmatched. Germline V lookup: CDR1 LNHDA, CDR2 SQIVND (reference sequence). CDR3 loop: CASSSRQGHLYEQYF. The CDR3 coding sequence is TGTGCCAGTAGTTCACGACAGGGGCATTTATACGAGCAGTACTTC.

The J gene is TRBJ2-1, the V gene TRBV7-9; D uncertain. Germline V gene sequence: CDR1 SEHNR, CDR2 FQNEAQ (reference sequence). Trimming removed 2 bases from V and 8 bases from J, with 7 bases in between. This CDR3 comprises 12 residues. The CDR3 DNA reads as TGTGCCAGCAGCTTAAATCGTGATGAGCAGTTCTTC. It encodes CASSLNRDEQFF.

The J gene is TRBJ2-7, the V gene TRBV6-6; either TRBD1 or TRBD2 may fit D (6 bases each). The CDR3 has 15 amino acids. Trimming removed 2 bases at V and 3 bases at J, with 14 bases between. CDR1 is MNHNY, CDR2 SVGAGI, per germline (reference sequence). The CDR3 loop is CASSYLRGANYEQYF. The CDR3 nucleotides are TGTGCCAGCAGTTACCTTAGGGGGGCAAACTACGAGCAGTACTTC.